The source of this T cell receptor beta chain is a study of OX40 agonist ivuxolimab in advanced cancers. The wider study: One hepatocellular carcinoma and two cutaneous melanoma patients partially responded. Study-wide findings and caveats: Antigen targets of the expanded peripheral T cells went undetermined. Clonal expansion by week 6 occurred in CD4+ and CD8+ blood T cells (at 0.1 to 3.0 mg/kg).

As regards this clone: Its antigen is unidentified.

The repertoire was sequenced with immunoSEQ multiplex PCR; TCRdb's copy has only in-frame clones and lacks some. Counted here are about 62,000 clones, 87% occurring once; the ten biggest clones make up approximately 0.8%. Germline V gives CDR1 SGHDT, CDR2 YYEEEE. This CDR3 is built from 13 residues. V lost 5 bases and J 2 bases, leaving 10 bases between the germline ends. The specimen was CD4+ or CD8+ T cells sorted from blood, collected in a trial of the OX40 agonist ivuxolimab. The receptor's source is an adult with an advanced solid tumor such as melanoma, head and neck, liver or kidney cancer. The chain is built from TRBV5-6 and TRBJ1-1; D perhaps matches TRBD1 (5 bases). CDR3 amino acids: CASRRDLNTEAFF. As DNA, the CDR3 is TGTGCCAGCAGACGGGACCTTAACACTGAAGCTTTCTTT.